The 5 T cell receptor beta chains reported below all come from one sample, sequenced in a study of blood T cell repertoires in COVID-19. The repertoire was sequenced with immunoSEQ multiplex PCR; TCRdb's copy has only in-frame clones and lacks some. Counted here are 360,000 or so clones, approximately 90% occurring once; the ten biggest clones make up just under 4%. Sequences were obtained from peripheral blood. The receptors were sampled from a woman between 55 and 75 years old with COVID-19, enrolled during active disease.

The V gene is TRBV6-5, the J gene TRBJ2-1, with 7 bases that match TRBD1. Germline loops: CDR1 MNHEY, CDR2 SVGAGI. The length of the CDR3 is 15 residues. The V segment lost 5 bases and the J segment 2 bases; nucleotides outside the gene matches: 6. The DNA for the CDR3 is TGTGCCAGCAGTCTCCGACAGGGAGCCTACAATGAGCAGTTCTTC. Its protein is CASSLRQGAYNEQFF.

The V and J genes are TRBV18 and TRBJ2-3; D is unclear. V gave up 4 bases and J gave up 1 base, with 15 bases separating them. This CDR3 has 16 amino acids. Germline CDR1 is KGHSH and CDR2 is LQKENI. The CDR3 region is CASSRDWAQGTDTQYF. The CDR3 region has the DNA TGTGCCAGCTCACGAGATTGGGCGCAGGGCACAGATACGCAGTATTTT. The entire variable domain, with the rest obtained from reference TRBV18 and TRBJ2-3, is as follows: NAGVMQNPRHLVRRRGQEARLRCSPMKGHSHVYWYRQLPEEGLKFMVYLQKENIIDESGMPKERFSAEFPKEGPSILRIQQVVRGDSAAYFCASSRDWAQGTDTQYFGPGTRLTVL.

This rearrangement joins TRBV21-1 to TRBJ2-1; the table calls TRBD2, which could not be checked here. TRBV21-1 is listed as a pseudogene. This CDR3 comprises 23 residues. Here the CDR3 reads CASTVGLVGVSGGPPYSYNEQFF. CDR3 bases: TGTGCCAGCACCGTCGGACTCGTTGGGGTAAGCGGGGGGCCCCCCTACTCCTACAATGAGCAGTTCTTC.

DNA for the CDR3: TGTGCCAGCAGTTTGACAGCAGGCGTGGGCTACACCTTC. This gives the protein CASSLTAGVGYTF. The rearrangement links TRBV28 to TRBJ1-2, with D possibly being TRBD1 (5 bases). Trimming pared 3 bases from V and 8 bases from J, leaving 13 bases between. Germline lookup yields CDR1 MDHEN and CDR2 SYDVKM. This CDR3 has 13 amino acids.

The V gene is TRBV3-1 (or the pseudogene TRBV3-2), the J gene TRBJ2-7; 8 bases agree with TRBD2. Germline CDR1 LGHDT, CDR2 YNNKEL (reference sequence). CDR3 length: 15 amino acids. V was pared by 5 bases and J by 0 bases, with 6 bases of the junction left unmatched. This chain's CDR3 is CASSLTSVGSYEQYF. CDR3 coding DNA: TGTGCCAGCAGCTTGACTAGCGTGGGCTCCTACGAGCAGTACTTC.